This section outlines one T cell receptor (beta chain) sequence together with its context. The antigen remains unidentified. These data are taken from a study of fetal regulatory T cell absence and autoimmunity. Study-wide findings and caveats: In IPEX, the enrichment was taken to support antigen-driven autoimmunity before birth.

The CDR3 is 13 amino acids. V trimming: 8 bases; J trimming: 4 bases; junction bases outside the gene matches: 5. Germline values: CDR1 LNHDA, CDR2 SQIVND (reference sequence). Sequencing was performed with immunoSEQ multiplex PCR; in TCRdb, only in-frame clones are kept and a portion is missing. This sample carries tens of thousands of clones, about 79% of them seen once, and the ten largest clones take around 0.43%. The TCR originated in a newborn boy with IPEX syndrome. Sequencing was carried out using cord blood. The chain has TRBV19 and TRBJ1-3; 7 bases agree with TRBD1. The CDR3 nucleotides read TGTGCCAGTGGACAGGCGGGAGGAAACACCATATATTTT. The encoded protein is CASGQAGGNTIYF.